These 3 T cell receptor beta chains came from one sample sequenced in a study of blood T cell repertoires in COVID-19. Libraries were prepared by immunoSEQ multiplex PCR; TCRdb keeps only in-frame clonotypes and omits some of them. Among about 48,000 clones listed, roughly 82% were seen once. Specimen: peripheral blood. These receptors all come from a man aged 35-49 years with acute or convalescent COVID-19.

This chain links TRBV18 with TRBJ1-2; D remains unclear. Trimming cost V 3 bases and J 3 bases, with 11 bases left between them. CDR1 is KGHSH and CDR2 is LQKENI in the germline V gene. The CDR3 has 14 amino acids. The CDR3 protein is CASSPVREDYGYTF. CDR3 sequence (DNA): TGTGCCAGCTCACCGGTCCGAGAGGACTATGGCTACACCTTC.

This chain joins TRBV11-2 and TRBJ2-3, with D possibly matching TRBD2 (7 bases). Trimming shortened V by 3 bases and J by 2 bases, and 15 bases separated the two germline ends. The CDR3 covers 16 residues. Germline V gene sequence: CDR1 SGHAT, CDR2 FQNNGV. Here the CDR3 DNA reads TGTGCCAGCAGCTTTATTGCCGGGGGGCCCACAGATACGCAGTATTTT. This encodes CASSFIAGGPTDTQYF. Using reference TRBV11-2 and TRBJ2-3 for the parts outside the CDR3, the full variable domain is EAGVAQSPRYKIIEKRQSVAFWCNPISGHATLYWYQQILGQGPKLLIQFQNNGVVDDSQLPKDRFSAERLKGVDSTLKIQPAKLEDSAVYLCASSFIAGGPTDTQYFGPGTRLTVL.

The chain couples TRBV25-1 to TRBJ2-1, with a weak D call TRBD2 (5 bases). This CDR3 spans 12 amino acids. V lost 5 bases to trimming and J lost 12 bases, with 14 bases between them. Germline V CDR1 and CDR2: MGHDK, SYGVNS. The DNA of the CDR3 is TGTGCCAGCAGTCCCGACGGAGGAGCGCAGTTCTTC. Protein product: CASSPDGGAQFF.